This T cell receptor (beta chain) originates from a study of T cell responses to AZD1222 COVID-19 vaccine. Findings and caveats of the study: CD4 TCRs linked to vaccination spanned spike, dominating at 160-218 and 743-854. Seropositive status at baseline applied to only 5 or 6 AZD1222 recipients.

Germline V gene sequence: CDR1 LGHDT, CDR2 YNNKEL (reference sequence). V was shortened by 1 base and J by 5 bases, with 14 bases between the two germline ends. The CDR3 length is 15 residues. On this clone: Its target is not known.

Measured with immunoSEQ multiplex PCR; TCRdb has only the in-frame clones, and not every one. The table records 130,000 to 150,000 clones, roughly 90% of them present only once. This sequence was found in an adult who received the AZD1222 COVID-19 vaccine. The sample was peripheral blood, taken 28 days after the second AZD1222 dose. This chain uses TRBV3-1 (or the pseudogene TRBV3-2) with TRBJ1-2, with TRBD1 as a possible D gene (6 bases). CDR3 nucleotides: TGTGCCAGCAGCCAAGGGGGGCTGACTTCATATGGCTACACCTTC. Translation gives CASSQGGLTSYGYTF.